This T cell receptor beta chain was obtained from a study of T cell responses to AZD1222 COVID-19 vaccine (dated by TCRdb to the early 2020s). Describing the broader study: AZD1222 recipients whose second dose came at about 4 weeks and those whose second dose came at about 12 weeks were combined into one group, since spike-specific TCR depth and breadth did not differ between the two schedules. A total of 233 trial participants underwent TCR sequencing, of whom 200 to 220 received two doses of AZD1222 and some 26 received two doses of the MenACWY control vaccine. Enrollment into the trials was organized by age into subgroups of 18-55, 56-69 and 70-plus years, and those subgroups contained approximately 150, 30 and 60 TCR-sequenced participants, respectively.

In the case of this clone: Its specific antigen is unknown. No base quality information exists; no much larger clone differs at one position.

The full study reports these points: No day 14 peak-response samples were available, so repertoires were characterized only after the peak T cell response. Conclusions about previously exposed vaccinees were limited because only six or seven AZD1222 recipients were SARS-CoV-2 seropositive at baseline. The 56-69-year group was small, and its depth increase did not reach significance, likely because of low power. Spike-specific TCR breadth and depth rose significantly after two AZD1222 doses compared with day 0 and with MenACWY recipients. The whole spike protein was spanned by vaccine-associated CD4 TCRs, and dominant responses were seen in regions 160-218 and 743-854. Epitopes outside the regions mutated in the B.1.351 and B.1.1.7 variants were reportedly recognized by nearly half of the unique spike-specific TCRs. Most participants were white British and females outnumbered males, and the authors suggested that clonal diversity may have been underestimated.

This specimen's time point label, interpreted: baseline before first vaccination. Samples from vaccinated people were obtained from the UK trials COV001 and COV002, which included a single-blind randomized controlled phase 2/3 trial of AZD1222 (ChAdOx1 nCoV-19) in healthy adults. Trial participant PBMC samples were collected at day 0 and day 28 after the second dose for TCRbeta chain sequencing. The CDR3 regions of human TCRbeta chains were subjected to immunosequencing. Concerning the study's data processing: TCRs in the repertoires were compared against a reference library of SARS-CoV-2-specific TCRs that had been generated with the MIRA antigen-specificity platform. Breadth meant the fraction of unique TCRs that were SARS-CoV-2-associated, whereas depth meant the fraction of total T cells that were SARS-CoV-2-associated. Using the MIRA data, each spike-specific TCR was assigned both to the spike region to which the TCR was reactive and to a CD4 or CD8 class. Log10-transformed breadth and depth values were compared by one-way ANOVA with Sidak's multiple comparisons tests. As stored in TCRdb, this immuneACCESS dataset retains in-frame rearrangements with V and J assigned. A fraction of the clones does not appear; measured against another copy, unresolved V genes explain less than half of the discrepancy, and the remainder lacks a known reason. V and J calls and clone size come straight from that table; D and trimming were deduced from the DNA. The sample records 100,000 to 150,000 clones, 75% to 90% of which are singletons. The ten largest account for roughly 6.3% of the sample.

Including cysteine and phenylalanine, the CDR3 has 15 amino acids. Only CDR3 DNA remains: 45 bases, in frame from the first base. CDR1 and CDR2 are read off the germline V gene (reference sequence) as SGHKS and YYEKEE. The junction shows trimming of 2 bases on V and 1 base on J, plus 12 bases between the germline ends. Material: peripheral blood, obtained on day 0 of AZD1222 vaccination. The sequence was collected from an adult in good health. The chain links TRBV5-5 with TRBJ1-1; 6 matching bases give a weak D call of TRBD1. The CDR3 region: CASSFGGQANTEAFF. The DNA sequence is TGTGCCAGCAGCTTTGGGGGGCAGGCGAACACTGAAGCTTTCTTT.